This T cell receptor (beta chain) emerged from a study of blood T cell repertoires in COVID-19. Study at large: From the United States, Italy and Spain came samples of acute and convalescent COVID-19. The cDNA or gDNA used as material had been derived from T cells, B-cell-depleted T cells, or PBMCs.

This CDR3 comprises 17 residues. Losses at the gene ends were 1 base for V and 0 bases for J; bases not matched to a gene: 4. Germline CDR1 and CDR2: SGHTA and FQGNSA. Measured with immunoSEQ multiplex PCR; TCRdb has only the in-frame clones, and not every one. The sample yields around 50,000 clones, more than 70% seen once. The rearrangement uses TRBV7-2 and TRBJ1-5; TRBD1 matches at 9 bases. The TCR was taken from a man aged 50 to 59 with active COVID-19. The material sequenced was peripheral blood. The CDR3 spells CASSLGHRGPSNQPQHF. In DNA form, the CDR3 reads TGTGCCAGCAGCTTAGGGCACAGGGGGCCTAGCAATCAGCCCCAGCATTTT.